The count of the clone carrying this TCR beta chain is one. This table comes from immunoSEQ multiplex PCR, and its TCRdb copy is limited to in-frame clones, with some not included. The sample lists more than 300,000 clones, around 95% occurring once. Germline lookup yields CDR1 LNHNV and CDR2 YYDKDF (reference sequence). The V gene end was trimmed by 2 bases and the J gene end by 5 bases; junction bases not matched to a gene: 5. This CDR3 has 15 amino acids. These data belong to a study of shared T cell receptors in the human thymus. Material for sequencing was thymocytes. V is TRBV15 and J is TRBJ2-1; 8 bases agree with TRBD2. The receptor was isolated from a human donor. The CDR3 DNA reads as TGTGCCACCAGCAGACCCGGGAGGGCGGACAATGAGCAGTTCTTC. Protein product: CATSRPGRADNEQFF.